This TCR beta chain was recorded in a study of breast tumors, draining lymph nodes, adjacent tissues. TCRdb redid the calling of the multiplex PCR reads with MiXCR, one entry per CDR3 protein. The sample shows about 180,000 distinct CDR3 sequences, 33% of them seen only once. This clonotype was seen many times. V lost 9 bases and J 2 bases, leaving 10 bases between the germline ends. The CDR3 is 13 residues long. CDR1 KGHDR and CDR2 SFDVKD come from the germline V gene. Axillary draining lymph nodes of breast cancer patients supplied the node samples. The chain uses TRBV24-1 and TRBJ1-3; D is undetermined. The sequencing input was axillary lymph node tissue. The receptor was isolated from a female donor with breast cancer. Some clones in this sample may be carry-over from other donors' samples. The CDR3 DNA sequence: TGTGCCACCGTTCGGACGGCTGGAAACACCATATATTTT. It translates to CATVRTAGNTIYF.